This T cell receptor beta chain originates from a study of spatial heterogeneity in lung cancer. Study summary: Mean representation of each unique TCR and UMI combination in the raw reads exceeded nine occurrences.

The table lists this clonotype with many counts. Its specificity is unknown. Study-wide points: Among blood samples, ubiquitous expanded tumor TCRs appeared more at resection than at follow-up.

With 3 bases clipped from V and 5 bases from J, the junction kept 3 bases outside the gene matches. The CDR3 runs 14 residues. Germline V gene sequence: CDR1 SGHRS, CDR2 YFSETQ. Time point in this sample: sample taken at primary tumor resection. The sequenced material consisted of unsorted whole RNA from tumor, nontumor lung or frozen PBMC. Patients with untreated early-stage non-small cell lung cancer, numbering some 72, were the donors. Individual TCR cDNA molecules each bore their own unique molecular identifier. TCRdb reprocessed the 5' RACE reads with MiXCR, giving one entry per CDR3 protein. The table shows about 39,000 distinct CDR3 sequences, with approximately 6.3% occurring only once.

The sequencing here drew on PBMCs, taken at surgery. The receptor was derived from a male donor with early-stage non-small cell lung cancer. The chain links TRBV5-1 to TRBJ2-3, with 10 bases that match TRBD1. CDR3 in amino acids: CASSSGTGEDTQYF. CDR3 nucleotide sequence: TGCGCCAGCAGCTCTGGGACAGGGGAAGATACGCAGTATTTT.